Listed here is a single T cell receptor beta chain. What it recognizes is unknown. The sample belongs to a study of PD-1 blockade in classical Hodgkin lymphoma. The overall study: Nivolumab dosed at 3 mg/kg went to patients intravenously every 2 weeks.

Relapse was seen in all patients after autologous stem cell transplantation, and brentuximab vedotin exposure was variable. When best responses were assessed, they were complete response, partial response or progressive disease. The V and J ends lost 2 bases and 0 bases respectively, with 5 bases between them. This CDR3 region has 14 residues. In germline, CDR1 is MNHEY, CDR2 SVGAGI. Broader study findings: TCR diversity in CD4+, not CD8+, cells rose significantly by C4D1. Those starting nivolumab under 1 year post-ASCT were excluded.

Assay used: immunoSEQ multiplex PCR; TCRdb lists only in-frame clones, some missing. The top ten clones hold about 8.9% of a sample with tens of thousands of clones, almost 90% of them seen once. The sequencing used peripheral blood mononuclear cells (PBMCs), collected at baseline. The chain couples TRBV6-5 to TRBJ1-3; D gene ambiguous. The TCR originated in a human donor with classical Hodgkin lymphoma. The CDR3 nucleotides read TGTGCCAGCAGTTACCGGGACTCTGGAAACACCATATATTTT. It is translated as CASSYRDSGNTIYF.